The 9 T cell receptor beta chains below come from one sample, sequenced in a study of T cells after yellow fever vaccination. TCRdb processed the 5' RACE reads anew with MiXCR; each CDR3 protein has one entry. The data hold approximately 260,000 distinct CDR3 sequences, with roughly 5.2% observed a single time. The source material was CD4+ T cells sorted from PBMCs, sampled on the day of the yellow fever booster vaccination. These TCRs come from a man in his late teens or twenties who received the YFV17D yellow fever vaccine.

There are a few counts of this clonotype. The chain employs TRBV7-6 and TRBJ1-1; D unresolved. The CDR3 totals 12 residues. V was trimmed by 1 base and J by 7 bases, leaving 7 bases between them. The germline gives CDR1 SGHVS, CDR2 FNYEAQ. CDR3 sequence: CASSLVDDEAFF. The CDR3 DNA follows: TGTGCCAGCAGCTTAGTGGACGATGAAGCTTTCTTT.

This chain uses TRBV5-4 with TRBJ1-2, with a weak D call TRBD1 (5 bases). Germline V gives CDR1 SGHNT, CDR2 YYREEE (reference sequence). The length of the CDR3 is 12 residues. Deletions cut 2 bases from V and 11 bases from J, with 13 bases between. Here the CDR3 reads CASSFRDRWYTF. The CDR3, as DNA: TGTGCCAGCAGCTTCCGGGACCGATGGTACACCTTC.

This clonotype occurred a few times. In DNA, the CDR3 is TGCGCCAGCAGCCTCGGACAGGGGGCCGGTTTTTATGGCTACACCTTC. Its translation: CASSLGQGAGFYGYTF. The chain joins TRBV4-3 to TRBJ1-2; 11 bases fit TRBD1. Germline trimming cut 4 bases from V and 5 bases from J; bases unmatched to any gene: 9. Germline CDR1 reads LGHNA; CDR2 reads YSLEER. The CDR3 has 16 amino acids.

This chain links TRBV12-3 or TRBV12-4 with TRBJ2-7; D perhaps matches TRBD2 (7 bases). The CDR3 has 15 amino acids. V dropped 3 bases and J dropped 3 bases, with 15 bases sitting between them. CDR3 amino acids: CASSFLGGGSYEQYF. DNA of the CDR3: TGTGCCAGCAGTTTTTTGGGGGGGGGCAGCTACGAGCAGTACTTC.

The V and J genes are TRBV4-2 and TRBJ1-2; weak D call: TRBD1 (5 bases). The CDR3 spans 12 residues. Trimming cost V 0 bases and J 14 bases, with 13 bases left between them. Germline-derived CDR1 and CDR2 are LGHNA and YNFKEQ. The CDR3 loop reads CASSQEIGDLTF. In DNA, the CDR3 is TGTGCCAGCAGCCAAGAAATCGGGGACTTAACCTTC.

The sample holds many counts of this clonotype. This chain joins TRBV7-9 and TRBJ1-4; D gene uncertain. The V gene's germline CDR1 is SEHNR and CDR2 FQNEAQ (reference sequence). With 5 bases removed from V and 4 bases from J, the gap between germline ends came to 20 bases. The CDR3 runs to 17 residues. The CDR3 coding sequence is TGTGCCAGCAGCCATCCTACTTCTACAAGAAATAATGAAAAACTGTTTTTT. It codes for CASSHPTSTRNNEKLFF.

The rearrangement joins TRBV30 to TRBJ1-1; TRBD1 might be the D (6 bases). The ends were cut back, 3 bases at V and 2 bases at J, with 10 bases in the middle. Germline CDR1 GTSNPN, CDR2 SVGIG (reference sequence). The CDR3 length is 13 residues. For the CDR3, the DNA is TGTGCCTGGAGCGTAGGGGGAAACACTGAAGCTTTCTTT. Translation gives CAWSVGGNTEAFF.

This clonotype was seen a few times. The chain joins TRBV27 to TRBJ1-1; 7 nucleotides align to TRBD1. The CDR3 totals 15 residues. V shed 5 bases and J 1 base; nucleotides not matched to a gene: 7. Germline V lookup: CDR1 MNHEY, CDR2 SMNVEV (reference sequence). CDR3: CASSINRGSNTEAFF. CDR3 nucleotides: TGTGCCAGCAGTATAAACAGGGGTTCGAACACTGAAGCTTTCTTT.

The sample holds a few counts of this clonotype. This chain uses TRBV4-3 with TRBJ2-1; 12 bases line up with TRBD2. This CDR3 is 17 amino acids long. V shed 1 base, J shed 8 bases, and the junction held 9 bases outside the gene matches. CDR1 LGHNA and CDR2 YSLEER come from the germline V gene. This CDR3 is CASSQALPSGGADEQFF. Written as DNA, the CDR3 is TGCGCCAGCAGCCAAGCCCTGCCTAGCGGGGGGGCGGATGAGCAGTTCTTC.